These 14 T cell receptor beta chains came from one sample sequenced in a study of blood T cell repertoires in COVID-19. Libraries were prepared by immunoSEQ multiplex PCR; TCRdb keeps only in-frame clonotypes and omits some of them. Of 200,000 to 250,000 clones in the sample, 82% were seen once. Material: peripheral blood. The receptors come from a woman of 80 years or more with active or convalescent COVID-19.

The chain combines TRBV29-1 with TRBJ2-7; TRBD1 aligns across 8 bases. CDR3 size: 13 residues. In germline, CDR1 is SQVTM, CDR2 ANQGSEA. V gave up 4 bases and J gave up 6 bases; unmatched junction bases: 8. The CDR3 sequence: CSVAGQGYREQYF. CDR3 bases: TGCAGCGTTGCTGGACAGGGTTATCGCGAGCAGTACTTC.

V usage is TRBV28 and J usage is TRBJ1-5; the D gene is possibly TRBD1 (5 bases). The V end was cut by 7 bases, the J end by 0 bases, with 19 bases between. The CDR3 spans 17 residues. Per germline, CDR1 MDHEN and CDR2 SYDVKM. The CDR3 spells CASTALRGRHSNQPQHF. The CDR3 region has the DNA TGTGCCAGCACCGCCCTCCGGGGGAGACATAGCAATCAGCCCCAGCATTTT.

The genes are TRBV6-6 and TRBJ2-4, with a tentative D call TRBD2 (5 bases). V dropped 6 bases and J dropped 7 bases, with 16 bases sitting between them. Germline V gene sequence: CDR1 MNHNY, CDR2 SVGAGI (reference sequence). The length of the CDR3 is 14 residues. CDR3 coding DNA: TGTGCCAGCAGCATTACGCGAGAGGGTAACATTCAGTACTTC. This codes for CASSITREGNIQYF.

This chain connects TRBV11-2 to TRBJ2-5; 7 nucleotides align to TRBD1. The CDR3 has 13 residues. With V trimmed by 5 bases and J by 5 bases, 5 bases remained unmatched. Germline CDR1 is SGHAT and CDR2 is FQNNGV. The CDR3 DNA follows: TGTGCCAGCAGCCGAGACAGGGATGAGACCCAGTACTTC. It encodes CASSRDRDETQYF.

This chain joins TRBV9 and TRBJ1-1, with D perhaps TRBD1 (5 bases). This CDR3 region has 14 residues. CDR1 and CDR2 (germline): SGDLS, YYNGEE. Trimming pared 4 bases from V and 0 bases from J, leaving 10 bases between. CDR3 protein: CASSLGTLNTEAFF. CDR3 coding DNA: TGTGCCAGCAGCTTGGGGACTCTGAACACTGAAGCTTTCTTT.

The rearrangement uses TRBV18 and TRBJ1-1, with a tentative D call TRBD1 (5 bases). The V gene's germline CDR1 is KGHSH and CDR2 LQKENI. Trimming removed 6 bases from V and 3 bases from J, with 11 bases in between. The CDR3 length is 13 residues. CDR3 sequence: CASSGGLDTEAFF. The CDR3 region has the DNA TGTGCCAGCTCCGGGGGACTGGACACTGAAGCTTTCTTT.

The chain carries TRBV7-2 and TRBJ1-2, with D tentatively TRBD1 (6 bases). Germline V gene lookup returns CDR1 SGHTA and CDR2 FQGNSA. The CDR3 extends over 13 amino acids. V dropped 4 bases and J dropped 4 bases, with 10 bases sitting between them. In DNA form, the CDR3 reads TGTGCCAGCAGCTCCTCAGGGGCCTATGGCTACACCTTC. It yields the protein CASSSSGAYGYTF.

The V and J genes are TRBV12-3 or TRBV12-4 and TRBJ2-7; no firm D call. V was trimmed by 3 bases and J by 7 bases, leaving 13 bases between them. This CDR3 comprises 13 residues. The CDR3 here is CASSFFVTVEQYF. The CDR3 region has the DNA TGTGCCAGCAGTTTTTTCGTTACGGTTGAGCAGTACTTC.

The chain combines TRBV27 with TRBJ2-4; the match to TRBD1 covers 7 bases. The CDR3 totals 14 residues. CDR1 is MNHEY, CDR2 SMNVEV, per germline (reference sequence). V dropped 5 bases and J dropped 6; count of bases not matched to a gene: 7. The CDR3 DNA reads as TGTGCCAGCAGTCTCCGGGACAGCGTAAACATTCAGTACTTC. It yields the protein CASSLRDSVNIQYF.

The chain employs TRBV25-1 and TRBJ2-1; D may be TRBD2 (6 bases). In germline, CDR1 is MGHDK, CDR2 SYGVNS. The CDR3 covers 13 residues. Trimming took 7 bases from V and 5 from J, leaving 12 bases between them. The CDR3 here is CASNRGGDNEQFF. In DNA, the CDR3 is TGTGCCAGCAATCGAGGAGGGGACAATGAGCAGTTCTTC.

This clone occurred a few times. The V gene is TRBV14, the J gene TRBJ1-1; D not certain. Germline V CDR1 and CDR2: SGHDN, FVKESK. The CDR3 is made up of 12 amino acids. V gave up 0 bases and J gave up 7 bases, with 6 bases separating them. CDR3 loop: CASSQEQLEAFF. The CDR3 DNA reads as TGTGCCAGCAGCCAAGAACAGCTTGAAGCTTTCTTT.

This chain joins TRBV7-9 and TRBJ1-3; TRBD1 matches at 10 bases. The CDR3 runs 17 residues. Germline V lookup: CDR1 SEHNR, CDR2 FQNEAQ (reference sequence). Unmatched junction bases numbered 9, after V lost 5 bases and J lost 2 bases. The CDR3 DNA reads TGTGCCAGCAGCCCGGGACAGGGGCTTTCTCCTGGAAACACCATATATTTT. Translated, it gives CASSPGQGLSPGNTIYF.

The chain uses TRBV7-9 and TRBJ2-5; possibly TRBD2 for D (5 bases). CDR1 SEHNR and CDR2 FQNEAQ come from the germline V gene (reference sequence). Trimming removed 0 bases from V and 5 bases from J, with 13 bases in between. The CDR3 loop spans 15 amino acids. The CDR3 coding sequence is TGTGCCAGCAGCTTAGCAGGGTCCGGGGTGGAGACCCAGTACTTC. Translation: CASSLAGSGVETQYF.

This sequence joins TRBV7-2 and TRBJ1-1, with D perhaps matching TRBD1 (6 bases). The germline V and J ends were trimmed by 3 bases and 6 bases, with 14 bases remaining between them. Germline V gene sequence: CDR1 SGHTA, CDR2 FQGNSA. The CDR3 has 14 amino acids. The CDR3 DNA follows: TGTGCCAGCAGCTTGTTTAGGGAGGGGGCTGAAGCTTTCTTT. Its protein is CASSLFREGAEAFF. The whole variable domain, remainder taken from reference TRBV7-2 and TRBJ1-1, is GAGVSQSPSNKVTEKGKDVELRCDPISGHTALYWYRQSLGQGLEFLIYFQGNSAPDKSGLPSDRFSAERTGGSVSTLTIQRTQQEDSAVYLCASSLFREGAEAFFGQGTRLTVV.